This T cell receptor (beta chain) derives from a study of blood T cell repertoires in COVID-19. Study-wide context: The study drew acute and convalescent COVID-19 samples from the United States, Italy and Spain. PBMCs, B-cell-depleted T cells, or T cells were the source of the cDNA or gDNA that made up the material.

The CDR3 extends over 19 amino acids. V lost 2 bases and J lost 0; bases outside the gene matches: 10. Per germline, CDR1 GTSNPN and CDR2 SVGIG (reference sequence). The authors' processing: It was from reference gene primer amplification that nucleated cell counts were estimated. TCRdb's table, derived via immunoSEQ multiplex PCR, lists solely in-frame clones and lacks some. V and J calls and clone size are as listed in that table; D and trimming were resolved from the DNA. The sample carries 110,000 or so clones, 85% to 90% recorded once. The chain employs TRBV30 and TRBJ2-3, with TRBD2 matching 14 bases. The receptor was derived from a man in his fifties with acute or convalescent COVID-19. The sample consisted of peripheral blood. The CDR3 spells CAWSWGTSGGLASTDTQYF. In nucleotides, the CDR3 is TGTGCCTGGAGTTGGGGGACTAGCGGGGGATTAGCTAGCACAGATACGCAGTATTTT.